These 21 T cell receptor beta chains were sequenced from one sample in a study of T cells in localized non-small cell lung cancer. Sequencing was performed with immunoSEQ multiplex PCR; in TCRdb, only in-frame clones are kept and a portion is missing. Of about 57,000 clones listed, approximately 89% were seen once; the top ten hold approximately 20%. This specimen consisted of peripheral blood, obtained before any cancer treatment. Source of these receptors: a man aged 35 to 69 with stage I lung adenocarcinoma.

The CDR3 DNA reads TGTGCCAGCAGTGCGGTACAGGGGTCTTACGAGCAGTACTTC. It specifies CASSAVQGSYEQYF. The chain employs TRBV6-1 and TRBJ2-7, with TRBD1 identical over 7 bases. This CDR3 is built from 14 residues. The V and J ends lost 4 bases and 4 bases, in that order; junction bases with no gene match: 7. The germline CDR1 and CDR2 sequences are MNHNS and SASEGT.

Worth noting for this clone: The sample contains more than one DNA sequence encoding this CDR3. This chain links TRBV19 with TRBJ2-1, with D possibly TRBD1 on 6 matching bases. Trimming removed 1 base from V and 7 bases from J, with 11 bases in between. The CDR3 contains 14 residues. Germline V gene data show CDR1 as LNHDA and CDR2 as SQIVND (reference sequence). The CDR3: CASSIGTDYNEQFF. DNA of the CDR3: TGTGCCAGTAGTATAGGGACAGACTATAATGAGCAGTTCTTC.

This chain uses TRBV7-2 with TRBJ2-1; 12 bases are a match to TRBD1. The V and J ends lost 4 bases and 9 bases, in that order; junction bases with no gene match: 16. The CDR3 is made up of 18 amino acids. Germline lookup yields CDR1 SGHTA and CDR2 FQGNSA. The CDR3 bases are TGTGCCAGCAGCTCTCGTTCCGGGACAGGGGGCCTATTAGGTGAGCAGTTCTTC. Its protein is CASSSRSGTGGLLGEQFF.

The chain couples TRBV5-1 to TRBJ1-1, with D possibly being TRBD1 (6 bases). Germline-derived CDR1 and CDR2 are SGHRS and YFSETQ. Trimming pared 3 bases from V and 6 bases from J, leaving 18 bases between. This CDR3 is built from 15 residues. CDR3 DNA sequence: TGCGCCAGCAGCTCACAGGGACATCTAAGGGCTGAAGCTTTCTTT. Translated, it gives CASSSQGHLRAEAFF.

The V and J genes are TRBV27 and TRBJ2-6; D is uncertain. The germline V and J ends were trimmed by 3 bases and 2 bases, with 2 bases remaining between them. This CDR3 has 13 residues. The V gene's germline CDR1 is MNHEY and CDR2 SMNVEV (reference sequence). CDR3 coding DNA: TGTGCCAGCAGTTTCCCTGGGGCCAACGTCCTGACTTTC. Residues: CASSFPGANVLTF.

This rearrangement joins TRBV9 to TRBJ2-1, with 10 bases identical to TRBD2. The V segment lost 5 bases and the J segment 9 bases; nucleotides outside the gene matches: 8. CDR1 and CDR2 from the germline V gene are SGDLS and YYNGEE. The length of the CDR3 is 14 residues. The CDR3 loop reads CASRNLAGGGEQFF. The CDR3, as DNA: TGTGCCAGCAGAAACTTAGCGGGAGGAGGTGAGCAGTTCTTC. Using reference TRBV9 and TRBJ2-1 for the parts outside the CDR3, the full variable domain is DSGVTQTPKHLITATGQRVTLRCSPRSGDLSVYWYQQSLDQGLQFLIQYYNGEERAKGNILERFSAQQFPDLHSELNLSSLELGDSALYFCASRNLAGGGEQFFGPGTRLTVL.

The chain uses TRBV19 and TRBJ1-1, with 7 bases matching TRBD1. Trimming cost V 5 bases and J 5 bases; bases outside gene matches: 5. This CDR3 has 13 amino acids. CDR1 and CDR2 (germline): LNHDA, SQIVND (reference sequence). The CDR3 sequence: CASSPQGVTEAFF. The CDR3 DNA follows: TGTGCCAGTAGTCCGCAGGGGGTGACTGAAGCTTTCTTT.

The chain is built from TRBV27 and TRBJ2-5; D might be TRBD2 (5 bases). The CDR3 spans 15 residues. Trimming shortened V by 1 base and J by 4 bases, and 13 bases separated the two germline ends. Looked up from germline, CDR1 is MNHEY and CDR2 is SMNVEV (reference sequence). The CDR3 reads CASSLLGGLGETQYF. The CDR3 DNA sequence: TGTGCCAGCAGTTTATTAGGCGGGTTGGGAGAGACCCAGTACTTC.

The chain recombines TRBV7-3 with TRBJ2-1; 15 nucleotides align to TRBD2. Germline loops: CDR1 SGHTA, CDR2 FQGTGA. The CDR3 is 17 residues long. The V gene end was trimmed by 2 bases and the J gene end by 9 bases; junction bases not matched to a gene: 8. Here the CDR3 reads CASSLGTSGRKGVEQFF. The CDR3 region has the DNA TGTGCCAGCAGCTTAGGGACTAGCGGGAGGAAGGGGGTTGAGCAGTTCTTC.

This chain uses TRBV28 with TRBJ1-1; D possibly corresponds to TRBD1 (6 bases). Germline CDR1 is MDHEN and CDR2 is SYDVKM. The CDR3 loop spans 13 amino acids. V shed 7 bases and J shed 6 bases, with 15 bases lying between them. CDR3 sequence: CASTPGVIAEAFF. CDR3 coding DNA: TGTGCCAGCACCCCAGGGGTGATCGCTGAAGCTTTCTTT.

The CDR3 protein is CASSSIMAGAEQFF. CDR3 DNA sequence: TGTGCCAGCAGCTCAATTATGGCGGGAGCTGAGCAGTTCTTC. The V call is TRBV7-2, the J call TRBJ2-1; TRBD2 aligns across 7 bases. The germline V gene encodes CDR1 SGHTA and CDR2 FQGNSA. There are 14 residues in the CDR3. The junction had 9 bases not matched to a gene; V was cut back by 4 bases and J by 9 bases.

J is TRBJ2-1 and V is TRBV7-9; D perhaps matches TRBD2 (5 bases). The CDR3 extends over 16 amino acids. V lost 1 base, J lost 2 bases, and 12 bases lay in between. CDR1 is SEHNR and CDR2 is FQNEAQ in the germline V gene (reference sequence). The chain's CDR3 is CASSLVGSGTYNEQFF. The CDR3 nucleotides are TGTGCCAGCAGCTTAGTAGGGAGCGGAACCTACAATGAGCAGTTCTTC.

The J gene is TRBJ1-1, the V gene TRBV19; D remains ambiguous. The germline CDR1 and CDR2 sequences are LNHDA and SQIVND (reference sequence). The CDR3 is 17 residues long. Between the trimmed V and J ends, which lost 4 bases and 0 bases, there was a span of 18 bases. The CDR3 spells CASSTLGGVKMNTEAFF. The CDR3, as DNA: TGTGCCAGTAGTACACTGGGCGGGGTCAAGATGAACACTGAAGCTTTCTTT.

The chain is built from TRBV10-1 and TRBJ1-1; D is uncertain. The germline V gene has CDR1 WNHNN and CDR2 SYGVQD (reference sequence). Trimming shortened V by 7 bases and J by 7 bases, and 19 bases separated the two germline ends. The CDR3 is 14 residues long. CDR3 nucleotides: TGCGCCAGCACCCTAAAAGGGTCCCAGAGTGAAGCTTTCTTT. It codes for CASTLKGSQSEAFF.

The V gene is TRBV30, the J gene TRBJ2-5; a weak D match, TRBD1 (5 bases). Germline CDR1 GTSNPN, CDR2 SVGIG (reference sequence). CDR3 length: 16 residues. V shed 1 base and J shed 2 bases, with 17 bases lying between them. CDR3 DNA sequence: TGTGCCTGGAGTGGGGGCTGGCAAGTCAGGCAAGAGACCCAGTACTTC. It encodes CAWSGGWQVRQETQYF.

This clone was counted a single time. The chain couples TRBV27 to TRBJ2-7; 14 bases match TRBD2. Germline trimming cut 8 bases from V and 6 bases from J; bases unmatched to any gene: 12. Germline V gene data show CDR1 as MNHEY and CDR2 as SMNVEV (reference sequence). The CDR3 covers 16 residues. CDR3 sequence: CASRLGTSGRLAEQYF. CDR3 sequence (DNA): TGTGCCAGCCGCCTCGGGACTAGCGGGAGACTAGCCGAGCAGTACTTC.

The chain carries TRBV7-6 and TRBJ2-1; D is uncertain. Germline V gene sequence: CDR1 SGHVS, CDR2 FNYEAQ. Trimming left V 1 base short and J 4 bases short, with 17 bases between. The CDR3 is 17 residues long. CDR3 sequence reads: CASSLGPERWGYNEQFF. For the CDR3, the DNA is TGTGCCAGCAGCTTAGGTCCCGAGCGCTGGGGATACAATGAGCAGTTCTTC.

The chain recombines TRBV5-4 with TRBJ2-3; 9 positions match TRBD2. The CDR3 contains 16 residues. V was clipped by 0 bases and J by 2 bases; unmatched bases: 4. The germline V gene has CDR1 SGHNT and CDR2 YYREEE (reference sequence). CDR3 DNA: TGTGCCAGCAGCTTGGGCCGACTAGCGGTCACAGATACGCAGTATTTT. Translating gives CASSLGRLAVTDTQYF.

In its sample, this clone was seen once. The chain employs TRBV25-1 and TRBJ1-6, with TRBD1 as a possible D gene (6 bases). The germline V gene encodes CDR1 MGHDK and CDR2 SYGVNS. This CDR3 has 16 amino acids. V gave up 7 bases and J gave up 4 bases, with 17 bases separating them. In DNA form, the CDR3 reads TGTGCCAGCAAGGAGCCGGGGGCCGGTTATAATTCACCCCTCCACTTT. Protein product: CASKEPGAGYNSPLHF.

V is TRBV7-6 and J is TRBJ2-7; D unresolved. The CDR3 is made up of 16 amino acids. Trimming stripped 2 bases from V and 0 bases from J, with 14 bases between. CDR1 is SGHVS, CDR2 FNYEAQ, per germline. The CDR3 spells CASSLIMGSSSYEQYF. The CDR3 coding sequence is TGTGCCAGCAGCTTAATTATGGGCAGCAGCTCCTACGAGCAGTACTTC.

The genes are TRBV7-9 and TRBJ2-7; no definite D call. The CDR3 is made up of 14 amino acids. Trimming removed 1 base at V and 6 bases at J, with 13 bases between. In germline, CDR1 is SEHNR, CDR2 FQNEAQ (reference sequence). CDR3 coding DNA: TGTGCCAGCAGCTTAGTAACGGACGTCAGCGAGCAGTACTTC. Translation gives CASSLVTDVSEQYF.